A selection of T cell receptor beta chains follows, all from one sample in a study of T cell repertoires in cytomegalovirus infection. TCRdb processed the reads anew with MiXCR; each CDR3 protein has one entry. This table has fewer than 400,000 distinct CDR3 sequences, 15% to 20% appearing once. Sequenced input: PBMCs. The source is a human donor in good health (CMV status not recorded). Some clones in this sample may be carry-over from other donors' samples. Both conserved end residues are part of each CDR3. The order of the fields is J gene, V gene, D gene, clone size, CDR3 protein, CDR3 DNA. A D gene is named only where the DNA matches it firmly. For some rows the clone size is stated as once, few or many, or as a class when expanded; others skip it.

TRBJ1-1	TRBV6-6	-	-	CASISDGYTEAFF	TGTGCCAGCATTTCGGACGGTTACACTGAAGCTTTCTTT
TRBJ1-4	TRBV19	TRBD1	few	CATSGTGYEKLFF	TGTGCCACTTCCGGGACAGGCTACGAAAAACTGTTTTTT
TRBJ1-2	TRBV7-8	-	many	CASSRVRANYGYTF	TGTGCCAGCAGCAGGGTTCGGGCTAACTATGGCTACACCTTC
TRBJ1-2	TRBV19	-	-	CASSLGMDGYTF	TGTGCCAGTAGTCTCGGAATGGATGGCTACACCTTC
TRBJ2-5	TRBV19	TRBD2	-	CARTLAGVETQYF	TGTGCCAGAACACTAGCGGGAGTAGAGACCCAGTACTTC
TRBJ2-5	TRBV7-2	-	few	CASSLGQRKYF	TGTGCCAGCAGCTTAGGGCAGCGGAAGTACTTC
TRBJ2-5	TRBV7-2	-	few	CASSLAPGRETQYF	TGTGCCAGCAGCTTAGCCCCGGGGAGGGAGACCCAGTACTTC
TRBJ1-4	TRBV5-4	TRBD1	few	CASSYPGQGEKLFF	TGTGCCAGCAGCTACCCGGGACAGGGTGAAAAACTGTTTTTT
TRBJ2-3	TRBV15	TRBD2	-	CATSRDLLGGVDTQYF	TGTGCCACCAGCAGAGATCTCCTCGGGGGGGTGGATACGCAGTATTTT
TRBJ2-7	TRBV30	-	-	CAWSANRMYEQYF	TGTGCCTGGAGCGCCAACAGGATGTACGAGCAGTACTTC
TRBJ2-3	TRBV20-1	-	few	CSSHDGPDTQYF	TGCAGTTCTCATGACGGGCCAGATACGCAGTATTTT
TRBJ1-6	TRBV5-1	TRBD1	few	CASSPGQLNSPLHF	TGCGCCAGCAGCCCGGGACAGCTCAATTCACCCCTCCACTTT
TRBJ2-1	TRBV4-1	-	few	CASSQGPYNEQFF	TGCGCCAGCAGCCAAGGGCCGTACAATGAGCAGTTCTTC
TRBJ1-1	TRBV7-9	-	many	CASRRQNNTEAFF	TGTGCCAGCAGGCGACAGAACAACACTGAAGCTTTCTTT